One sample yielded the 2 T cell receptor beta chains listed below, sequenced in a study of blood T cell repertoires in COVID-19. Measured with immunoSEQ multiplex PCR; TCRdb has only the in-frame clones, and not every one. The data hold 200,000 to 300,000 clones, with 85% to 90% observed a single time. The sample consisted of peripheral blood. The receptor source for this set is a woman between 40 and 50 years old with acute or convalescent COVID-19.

Here the CDR3 reads CASTYMGALGNQPQHF. In DNA form, the CDR3 reads TGTGCCAGCACCTATATGGGAGCGTTAGGCAATCAGCCCCAGCATTTT. V is TRBV2 and J is TRBJ1-5, with D unclear. Germline CDR1 is SNHLY and CDR2 is FYNNEI. The germline V and J ends were trimmed by 7 bases and 2 bases, with 18 bases remaining between them. CDR3 length equals 16 residues.

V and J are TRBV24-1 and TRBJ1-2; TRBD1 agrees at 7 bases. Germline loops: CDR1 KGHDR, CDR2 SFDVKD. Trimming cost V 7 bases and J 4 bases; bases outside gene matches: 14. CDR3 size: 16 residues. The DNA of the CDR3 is TGTGCCACCAGAACCTCAGAAGGAGGGGGCGGCTATGGCTACACCTTC. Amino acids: CATRTSEGGGGYGYTF.